This TCR beta chain was found in a study of blood T cell repertoires in COVID-19. The assay was immunoSEQ multiplex PCR, and TCRdb's table has in-frame clones only and misses some. Of about 170,000 clones in the sample, 83% were seen once. The CDR3 totals 12 residues. Germline loops: CDR1 MNHEY, CDR2 SVGAGI. V shed 4 bases and J shed 11 bases, with 15 bases lying between them. Sequenced input: peripheral blood. The receptor was isolated from a woman aged 80 or older with acute or convalescent COVID-19. V gene TRBV6-5 combines with J gene TRBJ2-7; no clear D. For the CDR3, the DNA is TGTGCCAGCAGTTCTAACAGCCTAAATAAGTACTTC. Amino acids: CASSSNSLNKYF.